Listed here is a single TCR beta chain. Germline V CDR1 and CDR2: WNHNN, SYGVQD (reference sequence). V gave up 4 bases and J gave up 3 bases, with 9 bases separating them. The CDR3 has 14 amino acids. This record belongs to a study of blood T cell repertoires in COVID-19. Repertoires were generated with immunoSEQ multiplex PCR, while TCRdb's copy carries only in-frame clones and drops some. The sample has 250,000 or so clones, 80% to 85% seen once. This clonotype was sampled from a man aged 50 or older who had recovered from COVID-19. Material for sequencing was PBMCs or T cells enriched from blood (not recorded which). The rearrangement links TRBV10-1 to TRBJ2-2; D unresolved. The CDR3 sequence: CASSAVVDTGELFF. The CDR3 region has the DNA TGCGCCAGCAGTGCAGTTGTCGACACCGGGGAGCTGTTTTTT.